This T cell receptor beta chain emerged from a study of T cell responses to AZD1222 COVID-19 vaccine. The repertoire was sequenced with immunoSEQ multiplex PCR; TCRdb's copy has only in-frame clones and lacks some. Among about 120,000 clones, about 90% were seen once, and the ten largest hold 1.6%. As to this clone: What it binds is not known.

Per germline, CDR1 SGHVS and CDR2 FNYEAQ. Trimming pared 1 base from V and 2 bases from J, leaving 21 bases between. The CDR3 runs to 18 residues. Study-level results: Among the donors, most were white British and more were female, and clonal diversity was possibly underestimated.

The clonotype comes from an adult who received the AZD1222 COVID-19 vaccine. The specimen was peripheral blood, collected 28 days after the second AZD1222 dose. The chain recombines TRBV7-6 with TRBJ2-7, with a weak D call TRBD2 (6 bases). The CDR3 protein is CASSLVPMGRGVPYEQYF. The CDR3 bases are TGTGCCAGCAGCTTAGTGCCAATGGGGCGGGGTGTTCCCTACGAGCAGTACTTC. Full variable domain (rest looked up from reference TRBV7-6 and TRBJ2-7): GAGVSQSPRYKVTKRGQDVALRCDPISGHVSLYWYRQALGQGPEFLTYFNYEAQQDKSGLPNDRFSAERPEGSISTLTIQRTEQRDSAMYRCASSLVPMGRGVPYEQYFGPGTRLTVT.